Listed below are T cell receptor beta chains from one sample, sequenced in a study of T cell repertoires in cytomegalovirus infection. No cognate antigen is known for these TCRs. A single record per CDR3 protein comes from TCRdb applying MiXCR to the reads. The table lists 100,000 to 150,000 distinct CDR3 sequences, around 25% of them singletons. The sample taken for sequencing was PBMCs, sequenced either directly or after in vitro stimulation (not recorded which). These receptors all come from a human donor in good health (CMV status not recorded). Some clones in this sample may be carry-over from other donors' samples. The CDR3 runs from the conserved cysteine through the conserved F or W. A D gene is named only where the DNA matches it firmly. Clone size, where shown, is once, few, many, or a class for clones that have expanded.

D	V	size	J	DNA	CDR3
-	TRBV29-1	few	TRBJ2-1	TGCAGCGCGCATGTAAGCTATGAGCAGTTCTTC	CSAHVSYEQFF
TRBD1	TRBV7-2	many	TRBJ1-5	TGTGCCAGCAGCACGCGACAGGGGGGCAATCAGCCCCAGCATTTT	CASSTRQGGNQPQHF
TRBD2	TRBV28	-	TRBJ2-7	TGTGCCACCTCGGGACTAGGGGTCTCCTACGAGCAGTACTTC	CATSGLGVSYEQYF
-	TRBV20-1	many	TRBJ1-1	TGCAGTGCTAGAGGGGTGAACACTGAAGCTTTCTTT	CSARGVNTEAFF
TRBD2	TRBV14	once	TRBJ2-3	TGTGCCAGCAGCCAAGTTGGCGGGAGGGTCTCAGATACGCAGTATTTT	CASSQVGGRVSDTQYF
-	TRBV9	-	TRBJ2-5	TGTGCCAGCAGCGGGGGGGAGTCTCCACAGTACTTC	CASSGGESPQYF
-	TRBV7-3	-	TRBJ2-2	TGTGCCAGCAGCCAAATCACCGGGGAGCTGTTTTTT	CASSQITGELFF
-	TRBV5-6	-	TRBJ2-5	TGTGCCAGCAGCGATTATTTCTACCAAGAGACCCAGTACTTC	CASSDYFYQETQYF
-	TRBV18	-	TRBJ1-2	TGTGCCAGCTCACCGACGGGGAGTTATGGCTACACCTTC	CASSPTGSYGYTF
-	TRBV7-9	many	TRBJ2-2	TGTGCCAGCAGCCGCCGGGACGGGATAAACACCGGGGAGCTGTTTTTT	CASSRRDGINTGELFF
-	TRBV6-2/TRBV6-3	-	TRBJ2-6	TGTGCCAGCAGTTATCAGGACACCCGTGGGTCTGGGGCCAACGTCCTGACTTTC	CASSYQDTRGSGANVLTF
TRBD1	TRBV5-6	-	TRBJ1-1	TGTGCCAGCAGCTTGAAGGGGGCCGTCAGCGAAGCTTTCTTT	CASSLKGAVSEAFF
-	TRBV28	few	TRBJ1-5	TGTGCCAGCAGCCCTCATTTACTTCAGGGGAATCAGCCCCAGCATTTT	CASSPHLLQGNQPQHF
-	TRBV7-2	many	TRBJ1-2	TGTGCCAGCAGCACACGACAGAGCATCTATGGCTACACCTTC	CASSTRQSIYGYTF
-	TRBV7-8	many	TRBJ1-1	TGTGCCAGCAGCTTAGGAGACAGTCTAACTGAAGCTTTCTTT	CASSLGDSLTEAFF
TRBD1	TRBV27	-	TRBJ2-3	TGTGCCAGCCGGGCCCAGACAGGGGTAACCGATACGCAGTATTTT	CASRAQTGVTDTQYF
-	TRBV29-1	-	TRBJ1-1	TGCAGCGTTGAAGAGGGGGCGCGGACTGAAGCTTTCTTT	CSVEEGARTEAFF
-	TRBV27	-	TRBJ1-6	TGTGCCAGCAGTTCCAGCAATTCACCCCTCCACTTT	CASSSSNSPLHF
TRBD1	TRBV5-1	-	TRBJ1-2	TGCGCCAGCAGCTTTGACAGGGCCGGCTACACCTTC	CASSFDRAGYTF
TRBD1	TRBV2	-	TRBJ2-3	TGTGCCAGCAGTGGAGGAGGACAGGGGTTGGATACGCAGTATTTT	CASSGGGQGLDTQYF
-	TRBV7-6	-	TRBJ2-1	TGTGCCAGCAGCCCGACTTCAAATGAGCAGTTCTTC	CASSPTSNEQFF
-	TRBV30	-	TRBJ1-1	TGTGCCTGGAGCCCTCCCGGGTACACTGAAGCTTTCTTT	CAWSPPGYTEAFF
-	TRBV7-2	many	TRBJ2-1	TGTGCCAGCAGCCCACCGGGCGGCCTCTCCTACAATGAGCAGTTCTTC	CASSPPGGLSYNEQFF
TRBD1	TRBV30	-	TRBJ2-7	TGTGCCTGGAACCGACAGGGTCCGGGCGAGCAGTACTTC	CAWNRQGPGEQYF
-	TRBV5-6	few	TRBJ2-3	TGTGCCAGCAGCCCGTGGGCGGTTAGCACAGATACGCAGTATTTT	CASSPWAVSTDTQYF
-	TRBV12-3/TRBV12-4	-	TRBJ1-5	TGTGCCAGCAGCTCGGGACCAAACAATCAGCCCCAGCATTTT	CASSSGPNNQPQHF